The present entry profiles one T cell receptor (beta chain) with its context. This sample is drawn from a study of blood T cell repertoires in COVID-19. The CDR3 length is 17 residues. Germline V gene data show CDR1 as MRHNA and CDR2 as SNTAGT. J lost 4 bases, V lost 0 bases, and 5 bases had no gene match. Method: immunoSEQ multiplex PCR; TCRdb's copy keeps in-frame clones and lacks some. Of roughly 170,000 clones in the sample, about 87% were seen once. Sequencing was done on a sample of peripheral blood. The sequence was obtained from a man aged 40-55 years with active or convalescent COVID-19. The chain couples TRBV6-4 to TRBJ2-2; 10 nucleotides agree with TRBD1. CDR3 sequence reads: CASSDSDRGPSTGELFF. In DNA, the CDR3 is TGTGCCAGCAGTGACTCCGACAGGGGGCCTAGCACCGGGGAGCTGTTTTTT.